This passage covers 32 T cell receptor beta chains from one sample sequenced in a study of cytomegalovirus exposure and HLA in healthy donors. The PCR was carried out with 60 Vbeta primers and 13 Jbeta primers. The protocol was immunoSEQ multiplex PCR, while the TCRdb copy is restricted to in-frame clones and leaves out a portion. The data show roughly 80,000 clones, over 70% seen once. The sequencing input was PBMCs. The receptors come from a man aged 50 to 60 in good health and CMV-seropositive.

J is TRBJ2-1 and V is TRBV27; a possible D gene is TRBD2 (6 bases). Germline CDR1 is MNHEY and CDR2 is SMNVEV (reference sequence). The CDR3 runs 15 residues. Trimming stripped 1 base from V and 4 bases from J, with 11 bases between. The CDR3 is CASSLFSRGYNEQFF. The CDR3 nucleotides read TGTGCCAGCAGTTTATTTTCTCGGGGGTACAATGAGCAGTTCTTC.

This clone was observed a single time. V gene TRBV18 combines with J gene TRBJ1-1; TRBD1 matches 8 bases. V lost 2 bases and J lost 4; bases outside the gene matches: 3. The germline V gene encodes CDR1 KGHSH and CDR2 LQKENI. The CDR3 consists of 14 residues. The CDR3: CASSPRQGATEAFF. The CDR3 DNA sequence: TGTGCCAGCTCACCAAGGCAGGGGGCCACTGAAGCTTTCTTT.

The chain links TRBV12-5 to TRBJ2-3; 13 nucleotides line up with TRBD2. Germline V gene sequence: CDR1 LGHNT, CDR2 FRNRAP. The junction had 6 bases not matched to a gene; V was cut back by 0 bases and J by 0 bases. The CDR3 totals 19 residues. The CDR3 loop is CASGLVLLAGGPSTDTQYF. CDR3 nucleotide sequence: TGTGCTAGTGGTTTGGTGTTACTAGCGGGAGGGCCAAGCACAGATACGCAGTATTTT. Based on the CDR3 plus reference TRBV12-5 and TRBJ2-3, the full variable domain is DARVTQTPRHKVTEMGQEVTMRCQPILGHNTVFWYRQTMMQGLELLAYFRNRAPLDDSGMPKDRFSAEMPDATLATLKIQPSEPRDSAVYFCASGLVLLAGGPSTDTQYFGPGTRLTVL.

The J gene is TRBJ2-1, the V gene TRBV6-1; 10 bases line up with TRBD1. Per the germline V gene, CDR1 is MNHNS and CDR2 is SASEGT. Losses at the gene ends were 3 bases for V and 4 bases for J; bases not matched to a gene: 6. CDR3 length: 16 amino acids. The CDR3 region is CASSDADRGKYNEQFF. CDR3 sequence (DNA): TGTGCCAGCAGTGATGCGGACAGGGGGAAATACAATGAGCAGTTCTTC.

The gene calls are TRBV5-6 and TRBJ2-5; TRBD2 agrees at 11 bases. The assigned J gene may be wrong: the sequence end matches TRBJ2-7 better. This CDR3 has 16 amino acids. Germline CDR1 is SGHDT and CDR2 is YYEEEE. The CDR3 sequence: CASSLELAGDPNEQYF. In DNA, the CDR3 is TGTGCCAGCAGCTTGGAACTAGCGGGAGATCCCAACGAGCAGTACTTC.

This clone was seen a few times. This chain joins TRBV7-9 and TRBJ2-3; 7 nucleotides line up with TRBD2. The V segment lost 4 bases and the J segment 6 bases; nucleotides outside the gene matches: 7. The CDR3 is made up of 14 amino acids. Germline loops: CDR1 SEHNR, CDR2 FQNEAQ (reference sequence). Here the CDR3 DNA reads TGTGCCAGCAGCTGGACTAGGGAGGCCGATACGCAGTATTTT. Translating gives CASSWTREADTQYF.

The chain recombines TRBV6-5 with TRBJ1-2; D is unresolved. From germline, CDR1 is MNHEY and CDR2 SVGAGI. This CDR3 is built from 12 residues. Trimming shortened V by 5 bases and J by 3 bases, and 7 bases separated the two germline ends. The DNA for the CDR3 is TGTGCCAGCAGTCCAGGCGACTATGGCTACACCTTC. Amino acids: CASSPGDYGYTF.

The chain uses TRBV11-3 and TRBJ2-1, with 14 bases that match TRBD2. The germline V gene encodes CDR1 SGHNT and CDR2 YENEEA. The CDR3 is 18 amino acids. J was trimmed by 9 bases and V by 4 bases; bases with no gene match: 14. The CDR3 DNA follows: TGTGCCAGCAGCTCCCTGACTAGCGGGAGGGAAAGTGGGTCTGAGCAGTTCTTC. Protein: CASSSLTSGRESGSEQFF. The variable domain in full, completed from reference TRBV11-3 and TRBJ2-1, reads EAGVVQSPRYKIIEKKQPVAFWCNPISGHNTLYWYLQNLGQGPELLIRYENEEAVDDSQLPKDRFSAERLKGVDSTLKIQPAELGDSAVYLCASSSLTSGRESGSEQFFGPGTRLTVL.

A remark on this clone: The junction departs from germline at one end; a sequencing error may be responsible. The chain couples TRBV7-9 to TRBJ2-7; the match to TRBD2 covers 11 bases. This CDR3 has 15 amino acids. Germline-derived CDR1 and CDR2 are SEHNR and FQNEAQ (reference sequence). As DNA, the CDR3 is TGTTCCAGCAGCTTTGGGACTAGCGGAACCTACGAGCAGTACTTC. This encodes CSSSFGTSGTYEQYF.

This sequence joins TRBV5-4 and TRBJ2-5; tentatively, D is TRBD1 (5 bases). The closer fit of TRBJ2-7 to the DNA end suggests the J call may be wrong. Looked up from germline, CDR1 is SGHNT and CDR2 is YYREEE (reference sequence). CDR3 length: 14 amino acids. The CDR3: CASSLDQGSHEQYF. The CDR3 nucleotides read TGTGCCAGCAGCTTGGATCAGGGATCCCACGAGCAGTACTTC.

The rearrangement links TRBV19 to TRBJ2-2; D is possibly TRBD2 (7 bases). The CDR3 totals 18 residues. Per germline, CDR1 LNHDA and CDR2 SQIVND (reference sequence). With 5 bases removed from V and 2 bases from J, the gap between germline ends came to 21 bases. This chain's CDR3 is CASSGGRGSTQNTGELFF. The DNA for the CDR3 is TGTGCCAGTAGTGGGGGGAGGGGGTCCACCCAAAACACCGGGGAGCTGTTTTTT.

The rearrangement uses TRBV6-1 and TRBJ1-4; 11 bases align to TRBD1. The CDR3 is made up of 14 amino acids. V was clipped by 5 bases and J by 8 bases; unmatched bases: 4. Germline CDR1 and CDR2: MNHNS and SASEGT. The CDR3 DNA reads TGTGCCAGCAGTTGGACAGGGGGCTGGGAAAAACTGTTTTTT. Encoded protein: CASSWTGGWEKLFF.

The genes are TRBV5-1 and TRBJ2-3; 10 bases are a match to TRBD2. V trimming: 4 bases; J trimming: 3 bases; junction bases outside the gene matches: 8. This CDR3 contains 16 residues. The germline CDR1 and CDR2 sequences are SGHRS and YFSETQ. The CDR3 sequence: CASSAASGSGTDTQYF. Here the CDR3 DNA reads TGCGCCAGCAGCGCCGCTAGCGGGAGTGGAACAGATACGCAGTATTTT.

The chain couples TRBV6-6 to TRBJ2-3; perhaps TRBD1 as D (5 bases). In germline, CDR1 is MNHNY, CDR2 SVGAGI (reference sequence). CDR3 length equals 15 residues. V was trimmed by 2 bases and J by 4 bases, leaving 13 bases between them. In DNA form, the CDR3 reads TGTGCCAGCAGTTACATTTCCCCAGGGTCAGATACGCAGTATTTT. Amino acid sequence: CASSYISPGSDTQYF.

A few counts support this clone. V usage is TRBV11-1 and J usage is TRBJ2-2, with D unclear. Looked up from germline, CDR1 is SGHAT and CDR2 is FQDESV (reference sequence). This CDR3 comprises 15 residues. Trimming took off 1 base at V and 2 bases at J, with 8 bases between the two ends. This chain's CDR3 is CASSLVGLNTGELFF. The CDR3 bases are TGTGCCAGCAGCTTAGTTGGGCTCAACACCGGGGAGCTGTTTTTT. The variable domain in full, completed from reference TRBV11-1 and TRBJ2-2, reads EAEVAQSPRYKITEKSQAVAFWCDPISGHATLYWYRQILGQGPELLVQFQDESVVDDSQLPKDRFSAERLKGVDSTLKIQPAELGDSAMYLCASSLVGLNTGELFFGEGSRLTVL.

This chain connects TRBV7-3 to TRBJ2-1; 9 nucleotides align to TRBD2. Germline trimming cut 6 bases from V and 2 bases from J; bases unmatched to any gene: 5. The CDR3 totals 15 residues. From germline, CDR1 is SGHTA and CDR2 FQGTGA. The CDR3 sequence: CASSLAGDPYNEQFF. The DNA of the CDR3 is TGTGCCAGCAGTTTAGCGGGAGACCCCTACAATGAGCAGTTCTTC.

Concerning this clone: Compared with germline, one end of the junction differs, possibly owing to a read error. The gene calls are TRBV7-9 and TRBJ2-2; TRBD2 aligns across 9 bases. The CDR3 covers 16 residues. The germline CDR1 and CDR2 sequences are SEHNR and FQNEAQ (reference sequence). The CDR3 DNA reads TGTTCCAGCAGAGATCATAGCGGGAGTGGCACCGGGGAGCTGTTTTTT. Its translation: CSSRDHSGSGTGELFF.

This clone appeared once. The genes are TRBV19 and TRBJ2-1; D remains unclear. The CDR3 runs 14 residues. V was cut by 7 bases and J by 0 bases, with 10 bases left in between. CDR1 and CDR2 from the germline V gene are LNHDA and SQIVND (reference sequence). The DNA of the CDR3 is TGTGCCAGTATGAGCGCTAGCTCCTACAATGAGCAGTTCTTC. Protein sequence: CASMSASSYNEQFF.

The chain recombines TRBV6-4 with TRBJ2-2; 7 bases line up with TRBD2. Germline V gives CDR1 MRHNA, CDR2 SNTAGT. Trimming at V came to 5 bases and at J to 3 bases, leaving 9 bases not matched to a gene. This CDR3 is built from 16 residues. CDR3 DNA sequence: TGTGCCAGCAGTCCCCGGCGGGAGCTATACACCGGGGAGCTGTTTTTT. Translation gives CASSPRRELYTGELFF.

The rearrangement uses TRBV7-9 and TRBJ1-2, with D uncertain. Trimming stripped 0 bases from V and 1 base from J, with 9 bases between. CDR3 length equals 15 residues. CDR1 is SEHNR, CDR2 FQNEAQ, per germline (reference sequence). The DNA of the CDR3 is TGTGCCAGCAGCTTAGCGGCACAGCTTAACTATGGCTACACCTTC. Protein product: CASSLAAQLNYGYTF.

This chain joins TRBV5-1 and TRBJ2-6, with no clear D. With 0 bases removed from V and 4 bases from J, the gap between germline ends came to 17 bases. Germline V CDR1 and CDR2: SGHRS, YFSETQ. The CDR3 consists of 18 residues. CDR3 in amino acids: CASSLVGAGPGGANVLTF. The CDR3 nucleotides are TGCGCCAGCAGCTTGGTGGGTGCAGGTCCTGGGGGGGCCAACGTCCTGACTTTC.

The CDR3 loop is CASSTTGSYGYTF. CDR3 coding DNA: TGTGCCAGCAGTACAACAGGGTCCTATGGCTACACCTTC. The chain joins TRBV6-4 to TRBJ1-2; TRBD1 might be the D (6 bases). The CDR3 is 13 amino acids. V lost 5 bases and J lost 4, with 11 bases in between. Germline V gene sequence: CDR1 MRHNA, CDR2 SNTAGT.

The chain couples TRBV4-3 to TRBJ2-1, with 11 bases fitting TRBD2. The CDR3 consists of 18 residues. Germline loops: CDR1 LGHNA, CDR2 YSLEER. With 0 bases clipped from V and 5 bases from J, the junction kept 9 bases outside the gene matches. In nucleotides, the CDR3 is TGCGCCAGCAGCCAAGAACGGCTACTAGCGGGAGAAGACAATGAGCAGTTCTTC. This codes for CASSQERLLAGEDNEQFF.

The genes are TRBV7-9 and TRBJ2-7, with 10 nucleotides matching TRBD2. Looked up from germline, CDR1 is SEHNR and CDR2 is FQNEAQ (reference sequence). V shed 0 bases, J shed 0 bases, and the junction held 2 bases outside the gene matches. This CDR3 has 16 amino acids. This CDR3 is CASSLAGLATSYEQYF. For the CDR3, the DNA is TGTGCCAGCAGCTTAGCGGGACTAGCGACCTCCTACGAGCAGTACTTC.

The V and J genes are TRBV15 and TRBJ2-7; weak D call: TRBD1 (6 bases). Germline values: CDR1 LNHNV, CDR2 YYDKDF (reference sequence). V was clipped by 0 bases and J by 3 bases, with 9 bases between them. This CDR3 comprises 14 residues. The CDR3 DNA follows: TGTGCCACCAGCAGAGATACAGGGCTCTACGAGCAGTACTTC. This gives the protein CATSRDTGLYEQYF. The full variable domain, in which reference TRBV15 and TRBJ2-7 provide the parts outside the CDR3, is DAMVIQNPRYQVTQFGKPVTLSCSQTLNHNVMYWYQQKSSQAPKLLFHYYDKDFNNEADTPDNFQSRRPNTSFCFLDIRSPGLGDTAMYLCATSRDTGLYEQYFGPGTRLTVT.

V and J are TRBV11-2 and TRBJ2-1; D ambiguous. The CDR3 totals 15 residues. CDR1 is SGHAT, CDR2 FQNNGV, per germline. V lost 5 bases to trimming and J lost 7 bases, with 18 bases between them. Written as DNA, the CDR3 is TGTGCCAGCAGCCCCCAGATAGGTAGCCTAAATGAGCAGTTCTTC. Its protein product is CASSPQIGSLNEQFF.

The chain combines TRBV5-1 with TRBJ2-3, with 14 bases that match TRBD2. V was pared by 4 bases and J by 8 bases, with 9 bases of the junction left unmatched. The germline V gene encodes CDR1 SGHRS and CDR2 YFSETQ. The CDR3 covers 16 residues. CDR3 residues: CASSPAGLAGVATQYF. In DNA, the CDR3 is TGCGCCAGCAGCCCCGCGGGACTAGCGGGAGTGGCTACGCAGTATTTT.

This clone was detected only once. The rearrangement joins TRBV27 to TRBJ2-7, with D maybe TRBD2 (5 bases). This CDR3 is built from 14 residues. V lost 8 bases to trimming and J lost 1 base, with 15 bases between them. Germline V gives CDR1 MNHEY, CDR2 SMNVEV (reference sequence). Written as DNA, the CDR3 is TGTGCCAGCGGACTGACACCAGGATCCTACGAGCAGTACTTC. Translating it yields CASGLTPGSYEQYF.

The CDR3: CASSKGRGCPSGGRANYEQYF. Written as DNA, the CDR3 is TGTGCCAGCAGCAAAGGGAGAGGGTGTCCCTCGGGCGGGAGGGCCAATTACGAGCAGTACTTC. The V call is TRBV21-1, the J call TRBJ2-5; the D segment call TRBD2 is taken from the table without a DNA check. The DNA matches TRBJ2-7 better at its end, which makes the J call doubtful. TRBV21-1 is a pseudogene. The CDR3 spans 21 residues.

The chain has TRBV5-1 and TRBJ2-7; TRBD1 matches at 11 bases. The V gene end was trimmed by 4 bases and the J gene end by 3 bases; junction bases not matched to a gene: 3. CDR3 length equals 14 residues. CDR1 is SGHRS, CDR2 YFSETQ, per germline. The CDR3 bases are TGCGCCAGCAGCCCTGGGACAGGGGGCTACGAGCAGTACTTC. Protein: CASSPGTGGYEQYF.

This chain joins TRBV11-3 and TRBJ1-6, with D possibly TRBD1 on 6 matching bases. CDR1 SGHNT and CDR2 YENEEA come from the germline V gene. Trimming removed 5 bases at V and 10 bases at J, with 15 bases between. The length of the CDR3 is 14 residues. The CDR3 DNA follows: TGTGCCAGCAGCGAAACAGGGAATCGGTCACCCCTCCACTTT. Its translation is CASSETGNRSPLHF.

Note on this clone: At one end, the junction sequence differs from germline, possibly due to a read error. The rearrangement uses TRBV7-9 and TRBJ1-1, with 7 bases identical to TRBD1. The CDR3 spans 14 residues. Germline V gene data show CDR1 as SEHNR and CDR2 as FQNEAQ (reference sequence). In nucleotides, the CDR3 is TGTTCCAGCAGCGTGACAGGGTACAACACTGAAGCTTTCTTT. Its translation is CSSSVTGYNTEAFF.